Detailed here is one T cell receptor (beta chain). The antigen is unknown. This sample was included in a study of shared clonotypes between healthy human individuals. In the study overall: CD4 naive and CD4 memory each took three plates per donor, while CD8 naive took two and CD8 memory one. Study-wide points: Rarefaction analysis demonstrated incomplete sorted-subset sequencing notwithstanding large depth. When compared with the clonotypes that were shared by all four sorted-subset donors, the non-shared clonotypes turned out to have lower generation probabilities.

The CDR3 runs 14 residues. CDR1 and CDR2 from the germline V gene are MNHEY and SMNVEV (reference sequence). The V gene lost 3 bases and the J gene lost 7 bases, with 13 bases spanning the gap. CD45RO-negative CD8 cells positively selected for CCR7 made up the naive population, which excluded terminally differentiated effector memory CD45RA+ cells. Everyone who donated was a Caucasian adult who lived in Nashville, Tennessee. TCRdb keeps only in-frame clones here, not all; method: immunoSEQ multiplex PCR. This table holds roughly 1,800,000 clones, about 95% found once. The sequence came from a man aged 18 to 29 in good health. Source material: naive CD8+ T cells sorted from blood. The chain couples TRBV27 to TRBJ1-5, with no clear D. CDR3 in DNA: TGTGCCAGCAGTTTCGGAGGTGTAAAGCAGCCCCAGCATTTT. This gives the protein CASSFGGVKQPQHF.